This TCR beta chain emerged from a study of neurological immune-mediated disorders. Study results and caveats: Multiple sclerosis was found to have the least TCR clonal expansion, below healthy controls, and HTLV-1-associated myelopathy the most.

Regarding time point: technical triplicate 1. A total of 2 million PBMCs stored at -80 degrees C provided the unsorted libraries. With 10-nucleotide random UMIs, 5'RACE was used to make the cDNA. From 15-18 subjects, over 170 million TCR-beta sequences were obtained in each sequencing run. MiXCR, run by TCRdb on the 5' RACE reads, gives a single entry per CDR3 protein. The sample comprises roughly 38,000 distinct CDR3 sequences, around 10% of which are singletons, and about 4% rests with the top ten. To note about this clonotype: The antigen remains undetermined. A much larger clone is a single base away; this may be a read error.

From germline, CDR1 is SGHRS and CDR2 YFSETQ. The CDR3 covers 15 residues. The source of this sequence is a man aged 55 to 69 with HTLV-1-associated myelopathy (HAM/TSP). The chain links TRBV5-1 to TRBJ2-7; 9 positions agree with TRBD1. The specimen was PBMCs. The CDR3 sequence: CAGSAGQGSSREQYF. The CDR3 region has the DNA TGCGCCGGCAGCGCCGGACAGGGGTCTTCTCGCGAGCAGTACTTC. The whole variable domain, filled in from reference TRBV5-1 and TRBJ2-7, reads KAGVTQTPRYLIKTRGQQVTLSCSPISGHRSVSWYQQTPGQGLQFLFEYFSETQRNKGNFPGRFSGRQFSNSRSEMNVSTLELGDSALYLCAGSAGQGSSREQYFGPGTRLTVT.